Given below is one T cell receptor beta chain in context. Its antigen is as yet unknown. Only in-frame clones appear in the TCRdb table, and some are missing; sequencing was by immunoSEQ multiplex PCR. The sample lists 3,000 or so clones; roughly 69% were seen once. This record comes from a study of immune cell composition in non-small cell lung cancer. Study information: Most cases were lung adenocarcinoma or squamous cell carcinoma. General study findings and limits: No significant correlation existed between pack-years smoked and tumour clonality. Top 10 clone scores and clonality were higher in squamous than adenocarcinoma.

Germline values: CDR1 MGHDK, CDR2 SYGVNS. Trimming cost V 5 bases and J 2 bases, with 15 bases left between them. The CDR3 contains 15 residues. The source material was lung tumor tissue. The clonotype was recovered from a human donor with non-small cell lung cancer. The chain carries TRBV25-1 and TRBJ1-2; D is possibly TRBD1 (5 bases). CDR3 loop: CASSHQQVENYGYTF. CDR3 in DNA: TGTGCCAGCAGTCATCAACAGGTCGAGAACTATGGCTACACCTTC.